This note documents a single T cell receptor beta chain sequence. What it binds is unknown. With 2 bases clipped from V and 6 bases from J, the junction kept 0 bases outside the gene matches. CDR1 and CDR2 (germline): WNHNN, SYGVQD (reference sequence). This CDR3 is 14 amino acids long. The data belong to a study of shared clonotypes between healthy human individuals. General study points: Against clonotypes common to all four donors, non-shared ones had lower generation probabilities.

For sorted subsets, approximately 0.2 ug DNA per replicate equaled about 30,000 T cell genomes. Data came from immunoSEQ multiplex PCR; TCRdb stores just in-frame clones and leaves some out. This table holds about 2.2 million clones, just over 90% found once. CD45RO negativity and positive selection for CCR7 defined naive CD8 cells, a population that excluded terminally differentiated effector memory CD45RA+ cells. Each donor was a Caucasian adult residing in Nashville, Tennessee. The gene calls are TRBV10-1 and TRBJ2-7, with 14 bases aligning to TRBD2. What was sequenced was naive CD8+ T cells from PBMCs. This TCR was sampled from a man between 18 and 35 years old in good health. Some clones in this sample may be carry-over from other donors' samples. The CDR3 DNA reads TGCGCCAGCAGTGAGGGGACTAGCGGGAGCGAGCAGTACTTC. It is translated as CASSEGTSGSEQYF.